One T cell receptor beta chain is described in this entry. Antigen specificity is unknown. Data came from immunoSEQ multiplex PCR; TCRdb stores just in-frame clones and leaves some out. Among about 82,000 clones listed, 85% to 95% were seen once. This entry comes from a study of cytomegalovirus exposure and HLA in healthy donors. Findings of the study overall: In vitro checks showed that a few CMV-associated chains really do target CMV antigens.

Germline V gene lookup returns CDR1 GTSNPN and CDR2 SVGIG (reference sequence). V was shortened by 3 bases and J by 7 bases, with 15 bases between the two germline ends. The CDR3 has 14 amino acids. The chain links TRBV30 to TRBJ1-4; tentative D call: TRBD1 (5 bases). The TCR sequence derives from a woman between 18 and 29 years old in good health and CMV-seronegative. Material: PBMCs. CDR3 sequence: CAWRKGVSGEKLFF. The DNA for the CDR3 is TGTGCCTGGAGGAAAGGGGTTTCTGGTGAAAAACTGTTTTTT.